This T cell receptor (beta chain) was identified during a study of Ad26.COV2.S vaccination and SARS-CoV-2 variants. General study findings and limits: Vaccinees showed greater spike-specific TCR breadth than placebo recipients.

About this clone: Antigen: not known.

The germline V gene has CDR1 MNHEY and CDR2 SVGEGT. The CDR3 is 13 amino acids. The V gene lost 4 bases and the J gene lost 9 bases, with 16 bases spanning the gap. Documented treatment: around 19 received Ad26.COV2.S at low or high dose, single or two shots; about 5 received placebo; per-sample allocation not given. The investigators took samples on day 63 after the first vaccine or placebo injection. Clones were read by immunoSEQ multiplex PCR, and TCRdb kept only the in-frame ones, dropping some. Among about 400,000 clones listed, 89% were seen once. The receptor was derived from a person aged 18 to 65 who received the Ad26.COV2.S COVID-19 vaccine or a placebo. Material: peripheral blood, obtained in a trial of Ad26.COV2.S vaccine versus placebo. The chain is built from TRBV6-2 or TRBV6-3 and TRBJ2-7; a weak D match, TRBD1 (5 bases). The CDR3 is CASSSVAGQWQYF. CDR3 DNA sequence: TGTGCCAGCAGTTCGGTGGCAGGGCAGTGGCAGTACTTC.